This TCR beta chain emerged from a study of T cell responses to AZD1222 COVID-19 vaccine. Study-level results: Nearly half of spike-specific TCRs reportedly target unmutated variant regions.

Second-dose timings of about 4 or about 12 weeks were pooled. Sequencing was performed with immunoSEQ multiplex PCR; in TCRdb, only in-frame clones are kept and a portion is missing. The sample lists approximately 170,000 clones; 90% to 95% were seen once. A word on this clone: Its matching antigen is unknown.

This clonotype was obtained from an adult who received the AZD1222 COVID-19 vaccine. This specimen was peripheral blood, taken 28 days after the second AZD1222 dose.

CDR3 bases: TGTGCCAGCAGCTCCTGGGGGTTAGGGGGACTAGTAGGAGGTGAGCAGTTCTTC. Its protein is CASSSWGLGGLVGGEQFF. The genes are TRBV7-9 and TRBJ2-1, with TRBD2 matching 8 bases. CDR3 length equals 18 residues. The J segment lost 9 bases and the V segment lost 4 bases, leaving 20 bases of the junction unmatched. Looked up from germline, CDR1 is SEHNR and CDR2 is FQNEAQ (reference sequence).